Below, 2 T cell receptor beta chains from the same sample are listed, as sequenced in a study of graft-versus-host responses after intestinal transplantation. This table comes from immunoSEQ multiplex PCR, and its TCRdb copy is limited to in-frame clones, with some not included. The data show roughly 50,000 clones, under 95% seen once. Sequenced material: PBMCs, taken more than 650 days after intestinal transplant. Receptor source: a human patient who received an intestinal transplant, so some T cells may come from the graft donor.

As DNA, the CDR3 is TGTGCCAGCAGCACTAGTAACGAGCAGTACTTC. It specifies CASSTSNEQYF. The chain links TRBV27 to TRBJ2-7, with a tentative D call TRBD2 (5 bases). The CDR3 consists of 11 residues. Germline V lookup: CDR1 MNHEY, CDR2 SMNVEV (reference sequence). V was trimmed by 6 bases and J by 5 bases, leaving 8 bases between them.

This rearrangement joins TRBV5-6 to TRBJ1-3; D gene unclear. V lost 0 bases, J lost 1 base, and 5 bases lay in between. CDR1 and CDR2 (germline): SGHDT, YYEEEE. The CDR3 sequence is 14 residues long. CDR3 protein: CASSLAGSGNTIYF. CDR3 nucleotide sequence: TGTGCCAGCAGCTTGGCCGGGTCTGGAAACACCATATATTTT.